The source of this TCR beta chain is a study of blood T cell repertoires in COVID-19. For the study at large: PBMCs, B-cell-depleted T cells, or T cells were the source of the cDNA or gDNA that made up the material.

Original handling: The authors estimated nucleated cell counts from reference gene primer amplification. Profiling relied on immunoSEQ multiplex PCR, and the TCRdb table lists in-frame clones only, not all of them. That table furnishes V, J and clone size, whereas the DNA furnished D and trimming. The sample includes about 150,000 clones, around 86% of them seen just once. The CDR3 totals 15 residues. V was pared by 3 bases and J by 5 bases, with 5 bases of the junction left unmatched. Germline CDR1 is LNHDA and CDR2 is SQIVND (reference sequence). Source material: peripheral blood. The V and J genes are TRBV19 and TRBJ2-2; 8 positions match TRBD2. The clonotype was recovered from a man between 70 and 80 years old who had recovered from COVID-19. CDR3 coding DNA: TGTGCCAGTAGTATTACGGGAGGGAGGACCGGGGAGCTGTTTTTT. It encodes CASSITGGRTGELFF.